What follows are 21 T cell receptor beta chains derived from one specimen sequenced in a study of T-cell memory formation after mild COVID-19. TCRdb ran MiXCR on the 5' RACE reads and lists one entry per CDR3 protein. The data show fewer than 450,000 distinct CDR3 sequences, over 20% seen once. Sequenced material: PBMCs or a T cell subset sorted from them (not recorded which). The receptors here all came from an adult woman who had mild COVID-19 (a few samples of this study predate the infection). Cell type and time point are not known.

This clonotype occurred a few times. The genes are TRBV30 and TRBJ1-1; D is unclear. CDR1 and CDR2 (germline): GTSNPN, SVGIG (reference sequence). V shed 2 bases and J shed 4 bases, with 14 bases lying between them. The CDR3 has 14 residues. CDR3 protein: CAWSYRPYATEAFF. The CDR3 nucleotides are TGTGCCTGGAGTTATCGACCCTATGCCACTGAAGCTTTCTTT.

The V gene is TRBV20-1, the J gene TRBJ1-2; no definite D call. V was clipped by 5 bases and J by 6 bases, with 7 bases between them. Looked up from germline, CDR1 is DFQATT and CDR2 is SNEGSKA (reference sequence). The CDR3 spans 10 residues. The CDR3 is CSAPVHGYTF. In DNA form, the CDR3 reads TGCAGTGCTCCGGTACATGGCTACACCTTC.

V and J are TRBV28 and TRBJ2-2; D remains unclear. CDR1 and CDR2 (germline): MDHEN, SYDVKM. V gave up 3 bases and J gave up 3 bases, with 11 bases separating them. This CDR3 spans 15 amino acids. CDR3 residues: CASSLVGSYTGELFF. The CDR3, as DNA: TGTGCCAGCAGTTTGGTGGGGTCGTACACCGGGGAGCTGTTTTTT.

The genes are TRBV5-1 and TRBJ2-2, with 7 nucleotides matching TRBD1. The CDR3 is made up of 16 amino acids. Germline values: CDR1 SGHRS, CDR2 YFSETQ. V lost 2 bases and J lost 4; bases outside the gene matches: 8. The CDR3 DNA sequence: TGCGCCAGCAGCTTAAGAGGGGGCGCGGGCACCGGGGAGCTGTTTTTT. As protein: CASSLRGGAGTGELFF.

A few counts support this clonotype. The chain has TRBV24-1 and TRBJ2-1, with 10 bases fitting TRBD2. Germline V lookup: CDR1 KGHDR, CDR2 SFDVKD. This CDR3 has 17 amino acids. V shed 3 bases and J 4 bases; nucleotides not matched to a gene: 8. The CDR3 DNA follows: TGTGCCACCAGTGATCCTCCTTCTAGCGGGAGTTACAATGAGCAGTTCTTC. This sequence encodes CATSDPPSSGSYNEQFF.

This clonotype was seen just once. The chain has TRBV24-1 and TRBJ2-1; D is perhaps TRBD2 (6 bases). The CDR3 is made up of 14 amino acids. Looked up from germline, CDR1 is KGHDR and CDR2 is SFDVKD. Between the trimmed V and J ends, which lost 9 bases and 2 bases, there was a span of 13 bases. CDR3: CATGGTGAYNEQFF. The CDR3 DNA reads TGTGCCACCGGGGGGACGGGAGCCTACAATGAGCAGTTCTTC.

CDR3 residues: CATSDRAGYTF. The DNA for the CDR3 is TGTGCCACTTCAGACAGGGCGGGCTACACCTTC. V gene TRBV6-6 combines with J gene TRBJ1-2; TRBD1 matches at 7 bases. This CDR3 comprises 11 residues. Germline CDR1 MNHNY, CDR2 SVGAGI (reference sequence). J was trimmed by 8 bases and V by 10 bases; bases with no gene match: 7.

This clonotype was observed a handful of times. V and J are TRBV7-9 and TRBJ2-3; 12 bases are a match to TRBD1. Germline lookup yields CDR1 SEHNR and CDR2 FQNEAQ (reference sequence). V dropped 5 bases and J dropped 5; count of bases not matched to a gene: 11. The CDR3 has 17 residues. The DNA for the CDR3 is TGTGCCAGCAGCCCACGGTCCGGGACAGGGGGCCTAGATACGCAGTATTTT. Protein sequence: CASSPRSGTGGLDTQYF.

This clonotype turned up a few times. This chain links TRBV5-5 with TRBJ1-2, with D tentatively TRBD1 (5 bases). The CDR3 covers 15 residues. The V gene's germline CDR1 is SGHKS and CDR2 YYEKEE (reference sequence). V shed 0 bases and J shed 0 bases, with 9 bases lying between them. CDR3 loop: CASSLVTDTNYGYTF. For the CDR3, the DNA is TGTGCCAGCAGCTTGGTCACGGACACTAACTATGGCTACACCTTC.

This clonotype has a handful of counts. The rearrangement uses TRBV7-2 and TRBJ2-5, with D perhaps TRBD1 (6 bases). This CDR3 region has 14 residues. The V end lost 1 base, the J end lost 0 bases, and 6 bases lay between the germline ends. Germline-derived CDR1 and CDR2 are SGHTA and FQGNSA. CDR3 nucleotide sequence: TGTGCCAGCAGCTTAGGACAGGACCAAGAGACCCAGTACTTC. It yields the protein CASSLGQDQETQYF.

The sample holds a few counts of this clonotype. This chain connects TRBV7-9 to TRBJ1-2; possibly TRBD1 for D (5 bases). The germline V and J ends were trimmed by 4 bases and 3 bases, with 9 bases remaining between them. Germline V gene sequence: CDR1 SEHNR, CDR2 FQNEAQ (reference sequence). The CDR3 spans 13 residues. CDR3 loop: CASSSTQDYGYTF. The CDR3 nucleotides read TGTGCCAGCAGCTCAACACAGGACTATGGCTACACCTTC.

J is TRBJ1-3 and V is TRBV7-9; D ambiguous. CDR3 length: 16 amino acids. CDR1 and CDR2 (germline): SEHNR, FQNEAQ (reference sequence). Deletions cut 1 base from V and 3 bases from J, with 13 bases between. This CDR3 reads CASSLVGNVRGNTIYF. The CDR3 nucleotides are TGTGCCAGCAGCTTAGTAGGCAACGTCCGTGGAAACACCATATATTTT.

A few counts support this clonotype. V and J are TRBV5-6 and TRBJ2-2, with 14 bases identical to TRBD2. This CDR3 has 18 amino acids. From germline, CDR1 is SGHDT and CDR2 YYEEEE. After removal of 4 bases from V and 1 base from J, the junction contained 6 bases not matched to a gene. The CDR3 coding sequence is TGTGCCAGCAGCCAACTGGGACTAGCGGGAGTGAACACCGGGGAGCTGTTTTTT. This gives the protein CASSQLGLAGVNTGELFF.

In this sample, this clonotype turned up a few times. This chain links TRBV7-9 with TRBJ1-5; D is possibly TRBD1 (6 bases). Trimming removed 5 bases at V and 6 bases at J, with 14 bases between. Germline V CDR1 and CDR2: SEHNR, FQNEAQ (reference sequence). This CDR3 region has 14 residues. As DNA, the CDR3 is TGTGCCAGCAGCGGCGGGGGGCAGCGTCAGCCCCAGCATTTT. The encoded protein is CASSGGGQRQPQHF.

The chain joins TRBV6-1 to TRBJ2-7; 8 positions match TRBD2. CDR1 and CDR2 from the germline V gene are MNHNS and SASEGT. The CDR3 is 18 residues long. Germline trimming cut 1 base from V and 0 bases from J; bases unmatched to any gene: 11. CDR3 loop: CASSEGVGRGASSYEQYF. The DNA for the CDR3 is TGTGCCAGCAGTGAAGGAGTGGGGCGGGGGGCCAGCTCCTACGAGCAGTACTTC.

This clonotype was observed a single time. The rearrangement uses TRBV7-6 and TRBJ2-1; D uncertain. Trimming took 2 bases from V and 6 from J, leaving 17 bases between them. The germline V gene encodes CDR1 SGHVS and CDR2 FNYEAQ. The CDR3 totals 16 residues. CDR3 DNA sequence: TGTGCCAGCAGCTTATCTGGGATCCCCTTGGGCAATGAGCAGTTCTTC. As protein: CASSLSGIPLGNEQFF. Full variable domain (outside the CDR3, taken from reference TRBV7-6 and TRBJ2-1): GAGVSQSPRYKVTKRGQDVALRCDPISGHVSLYWYRQALGQGPEFLTYFNYEAQQDKSGLPNDRFSAERPEGSISTLTIQRTEQRDSAMYRCASSLSGIPLGNEQFFGPGTRLTVL.

This clonotype has a handful of counts. V usage is TRBV7-8 and J usage is TRBJ2-7; tentative D call: TRBD2 (6 bases). The CDR3 covers 16 residues. V lost 6 bases and J lost 3, with 21 bases in between. Germline lookup yields CDR1 SGHVS and CDR2 FQNEAQ. The CDR3 loop is CASRSNPAGSFYEQYF. CDR3 sequence (DNA): TGTGCCAGCAGATCCAACCCGGCGGGGAGCTTCTACGAGCAGTACTTC.

This clonotype was seen only a few times. The CDR3 sequence is CASSLEQAFTGELFF. CDR3 coding DNA: TGCGCCAGCAGCTTGGAACAGGCTTTCACCGGGGAGCTGTTTTTT. V usage is TRBV5-1 and J usage is TRBJ2-2; possibly TRBD1 for D (5 bases). In germline, CDR1 is SGHRS, CDR2 YFSETQ. This CDR3 has 15 residues. The V end was cut by 0 bases, the J end by 4 bases, with 10 bases between.

This clonotype was counted between two and nine times. This chain joins TRBV12-3 or TRBV12-4 and TRBJ2-7; D call uncertain. V dropped 6 bases and J dropped 5 bases, with 14 bases sitting between them. The CDR3 sequence is 13 residues long. This chain's CDR3 is CASSPPNEDEQYF. As DNA, the CDR3 is TGTGCCAGCAGCCCGCCGAATGAGGACGAGCAGTACTTC.

V usage is TRBV5-5 and J usage is TRBJ1-3; the match to TRBD1 covers 8 bases. Germline lookup yields CDR1 SGHKS and CDR2 YYEKEE (reference sequence). The CDR3 contains 16 residues. After removal of 3 bases from V and 0 bases from J, the junction contained 5 bases not matched to a gene. CDR3 residues: CASSYGQGISGNTIYF. CDR3 nucleotides: TGTGCCAGCAGCTATGGACAGGGCATCTCTGGAAACACCATATATTTT.

The chain is built from TRBV5-5 and TRBJ1-1; 7 nucleotides line up with TRBD1. Germline CDR1 is SGHKS and CDR2 is YYEKEE (reference sequence). This CDR3 has 13 residues. The ends lost 2 bases at V and 6 bases at J; junction bases unmatched: 4. The CDR3 protein is CASSFAGTAEAFF. CDR3 coding DNA: TGTGCCAGCAGCTTCGCCGGGACAGCTGAAGCTTTCTTT.